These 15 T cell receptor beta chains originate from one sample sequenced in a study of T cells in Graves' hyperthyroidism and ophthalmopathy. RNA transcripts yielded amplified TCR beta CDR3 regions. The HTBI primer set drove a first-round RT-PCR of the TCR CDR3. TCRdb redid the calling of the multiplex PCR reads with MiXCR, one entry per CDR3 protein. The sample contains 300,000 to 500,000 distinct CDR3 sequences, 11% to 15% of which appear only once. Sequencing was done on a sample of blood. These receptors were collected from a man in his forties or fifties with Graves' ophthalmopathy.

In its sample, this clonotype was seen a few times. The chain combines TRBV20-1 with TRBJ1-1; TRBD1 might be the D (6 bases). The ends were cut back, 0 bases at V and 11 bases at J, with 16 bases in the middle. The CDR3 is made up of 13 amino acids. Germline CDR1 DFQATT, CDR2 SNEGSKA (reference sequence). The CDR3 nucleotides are TGCAGTGCTAGAGAGGCAGGGGAGGTTTGGGCTTTCTTT. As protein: CSAREAGEVWAFF.

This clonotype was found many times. CDR3 sequence (DNA): TGTGCCTGGAGGCAGGGGGGAGAGACCCAGTACTTC. Amino acids: CAWRQGGETQYF. The V gene is TRBV30, the J gene TRBJ2-5, with a possible D match to TRBD1 (7 bases). V lost 3 bases to trimming and J lost 4 bases, with 9 bases between them. Germline loops: CDR1 GTSNPN, CDR2 SVGIG (reference sequence). The CDR3 covers 12 residues.

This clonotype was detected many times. The CDR3 nucleotides are TGTGCCAGCAGTCGAATAGCCGCTAGCGGAGGGTACGAGCAGTACTTC. This sequence encodes CASSRIAASGGYEQYF. The J gene is TRBJ2-7, the V gene TRBV27, with 7 bases aligning to TRBD2. Germline V gene data show CDR1 as MNHEY and CDR2 as SMNVEV (reference sequence). The CDR3 consists of 16 residues. V shed 5 bases, J shed 4 bases, and the junction held 14 bases outside the gene matches.

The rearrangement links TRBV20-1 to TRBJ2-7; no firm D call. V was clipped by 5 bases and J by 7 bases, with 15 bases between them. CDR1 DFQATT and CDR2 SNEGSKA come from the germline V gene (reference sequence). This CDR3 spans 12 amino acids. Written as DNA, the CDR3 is TGCAGTGCTTCCCTCCAGCTCAATGAGCAGTACTTC. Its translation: CSASLQLNEQYF.

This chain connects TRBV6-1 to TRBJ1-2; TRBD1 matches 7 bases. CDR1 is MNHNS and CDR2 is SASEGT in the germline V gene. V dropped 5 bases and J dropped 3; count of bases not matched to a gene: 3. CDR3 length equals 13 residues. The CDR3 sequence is CASSRQGDYGYTF. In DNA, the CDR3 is TGTGCCAGCAGTCGACAGGGTGACTATGGCTACACCTTC.

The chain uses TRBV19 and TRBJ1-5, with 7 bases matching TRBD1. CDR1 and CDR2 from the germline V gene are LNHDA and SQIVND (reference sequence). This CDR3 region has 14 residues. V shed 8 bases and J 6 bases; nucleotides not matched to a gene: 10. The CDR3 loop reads CASRIQGMGQPQHF. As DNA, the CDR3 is TGTGCCAGTCGAATACAGGGGATGGGTCAGCCCCAGCATTTT.

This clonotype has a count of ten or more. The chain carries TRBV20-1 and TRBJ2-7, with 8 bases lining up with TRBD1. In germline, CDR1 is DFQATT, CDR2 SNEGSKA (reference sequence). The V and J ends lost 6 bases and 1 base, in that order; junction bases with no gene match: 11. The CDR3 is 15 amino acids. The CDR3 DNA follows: TGCAGTGCAGAAGACAGGGGATGGGGATCCTACGAGCAGTACTTC. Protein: CSAEDRGWGSYEQYF.

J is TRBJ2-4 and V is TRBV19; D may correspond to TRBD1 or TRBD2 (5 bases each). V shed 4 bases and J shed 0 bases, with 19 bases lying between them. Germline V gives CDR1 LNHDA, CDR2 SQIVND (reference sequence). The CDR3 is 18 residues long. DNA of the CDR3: TGTGCCAGTAGTAAGGGACGGATTAAAAATCTAGCCAAAAACATTCAGTACTTC. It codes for CASSKGRIKNLAKNIQYF.

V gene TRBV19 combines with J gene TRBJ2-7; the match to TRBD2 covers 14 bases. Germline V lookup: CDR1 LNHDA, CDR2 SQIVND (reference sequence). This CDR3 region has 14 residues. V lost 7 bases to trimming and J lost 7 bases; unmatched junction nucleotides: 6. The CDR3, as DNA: TGTGCCAGTATGGGGACTAGCGGGAGCGATGAGCAGTACTTC. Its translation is CASMGTSGSDEQYF.

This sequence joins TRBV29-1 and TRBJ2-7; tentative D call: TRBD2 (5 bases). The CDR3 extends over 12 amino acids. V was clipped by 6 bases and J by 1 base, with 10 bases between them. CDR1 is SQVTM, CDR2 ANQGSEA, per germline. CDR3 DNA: TGCAGCGTATGCGAGGGTTCCTACGAGCAGTACTTC. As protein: CSVCEGSYEQYF.

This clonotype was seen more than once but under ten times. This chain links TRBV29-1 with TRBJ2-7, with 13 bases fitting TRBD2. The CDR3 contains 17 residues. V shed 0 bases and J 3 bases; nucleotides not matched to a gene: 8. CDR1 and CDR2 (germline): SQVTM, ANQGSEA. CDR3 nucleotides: TGCAGCGTTGAAGATCTTGGGACTAGCGGGACCTACTACGAGCAGTACTTC. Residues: CSVEDLGTSGTYYEQYF.

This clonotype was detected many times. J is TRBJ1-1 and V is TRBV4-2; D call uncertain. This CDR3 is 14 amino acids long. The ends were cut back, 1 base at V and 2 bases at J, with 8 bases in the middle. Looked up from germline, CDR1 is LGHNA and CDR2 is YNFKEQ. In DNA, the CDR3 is TGTGCCAGCAGCCAAGGACGGCTAAACACTGAAGCTTTCTTT. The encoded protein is CASSQGRLNTEAFF.

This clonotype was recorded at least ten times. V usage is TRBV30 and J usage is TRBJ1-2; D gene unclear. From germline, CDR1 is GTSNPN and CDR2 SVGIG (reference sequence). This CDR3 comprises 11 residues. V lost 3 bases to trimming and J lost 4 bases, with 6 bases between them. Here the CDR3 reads CAWRQIYGYTF. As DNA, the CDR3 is TGTGCCTGGAGACAGATCTATGGCTACACCTTC.

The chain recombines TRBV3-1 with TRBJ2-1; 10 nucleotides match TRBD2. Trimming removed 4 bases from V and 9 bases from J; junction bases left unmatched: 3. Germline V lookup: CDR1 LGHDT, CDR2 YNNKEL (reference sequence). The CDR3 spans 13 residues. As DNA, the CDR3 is TGTGCCAGCAGCCCCCCTAGCGGGAGTGAGCAGTTCTTC. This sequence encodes CASSPPSGSEQFF.

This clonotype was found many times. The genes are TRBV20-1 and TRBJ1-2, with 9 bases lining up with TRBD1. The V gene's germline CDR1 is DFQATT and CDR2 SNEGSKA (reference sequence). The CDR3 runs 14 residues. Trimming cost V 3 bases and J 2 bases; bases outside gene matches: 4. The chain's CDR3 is CSASAGTGNYGYTF. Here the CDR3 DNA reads TGCAGTGCTAGCGCCGGGACAGGGAACTATGGCTACACCTTC.